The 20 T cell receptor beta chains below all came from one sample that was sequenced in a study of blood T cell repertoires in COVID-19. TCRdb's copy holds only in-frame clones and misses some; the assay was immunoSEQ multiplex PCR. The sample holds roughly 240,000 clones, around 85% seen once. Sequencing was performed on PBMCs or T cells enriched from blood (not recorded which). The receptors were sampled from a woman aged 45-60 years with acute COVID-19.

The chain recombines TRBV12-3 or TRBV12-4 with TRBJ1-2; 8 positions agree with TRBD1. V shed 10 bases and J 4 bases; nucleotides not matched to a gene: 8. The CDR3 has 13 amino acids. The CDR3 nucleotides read TGTGCCACGGCAGGGGGCAACGGCTATGGCTACACCTTC. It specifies CATAGGNGYGYTF.

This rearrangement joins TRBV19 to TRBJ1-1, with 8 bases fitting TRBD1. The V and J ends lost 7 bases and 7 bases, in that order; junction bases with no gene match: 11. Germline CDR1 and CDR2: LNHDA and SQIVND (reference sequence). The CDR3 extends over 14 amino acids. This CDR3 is CASKAGGLPGEAFF. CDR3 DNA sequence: TGTGCCAGTAAGGCAGGGGGCCTACCCGGTGAAGCTTTCTTT.

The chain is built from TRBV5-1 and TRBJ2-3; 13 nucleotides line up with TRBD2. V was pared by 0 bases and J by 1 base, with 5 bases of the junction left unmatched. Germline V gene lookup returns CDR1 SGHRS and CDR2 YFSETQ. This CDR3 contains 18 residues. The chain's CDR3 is CASSLVLAGGSRTDTQYF. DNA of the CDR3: TGCGCCAGCAGCTTGGTACTAGCGGGGGGGTCTCGCACAGATACGCAGTATTTT.

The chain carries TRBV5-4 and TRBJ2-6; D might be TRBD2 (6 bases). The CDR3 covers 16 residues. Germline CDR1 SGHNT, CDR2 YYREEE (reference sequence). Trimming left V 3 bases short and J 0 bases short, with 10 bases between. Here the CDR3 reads CASSSGLDSGANVLTF. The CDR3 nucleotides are TGTGCCAGCAGCTCGGGACTCGACTCTGGGGCCAACGTCCTGACTTTC.

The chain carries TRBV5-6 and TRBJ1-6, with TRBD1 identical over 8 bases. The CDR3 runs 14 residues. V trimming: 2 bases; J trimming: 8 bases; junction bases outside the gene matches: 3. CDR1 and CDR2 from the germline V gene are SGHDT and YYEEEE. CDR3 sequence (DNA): TGTGCCAGCAGCTTCGGACAGGGAGATTCACCCCTCCACTTT. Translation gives CASSFGQGDSPLHF.

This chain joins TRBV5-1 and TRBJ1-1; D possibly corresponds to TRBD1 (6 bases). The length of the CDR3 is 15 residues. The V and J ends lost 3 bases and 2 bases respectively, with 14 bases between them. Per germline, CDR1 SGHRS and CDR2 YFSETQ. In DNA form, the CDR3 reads TGCGCCAGCAGCTCGGACAGTTGGGGCAACACTGAAGCTTTCTTT. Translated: CASSSDSWGNTEAFF.

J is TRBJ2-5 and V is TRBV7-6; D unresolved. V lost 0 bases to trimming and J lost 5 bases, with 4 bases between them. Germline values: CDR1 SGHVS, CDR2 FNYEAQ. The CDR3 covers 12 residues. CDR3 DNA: TGTGCCAGCAGCTTAGCTGAGGAGACCCAGTACTTC. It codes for CASSLAEETQYF.

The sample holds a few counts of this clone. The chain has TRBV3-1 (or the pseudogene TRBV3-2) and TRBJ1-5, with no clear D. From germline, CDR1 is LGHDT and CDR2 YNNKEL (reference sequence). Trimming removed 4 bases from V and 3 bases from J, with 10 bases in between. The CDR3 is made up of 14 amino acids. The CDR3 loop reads CASSPGFFNQPQHF. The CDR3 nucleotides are TGTGCCAGCAGCCCGGGTTTTTTCAATCAGCCCCAGCATTTT.

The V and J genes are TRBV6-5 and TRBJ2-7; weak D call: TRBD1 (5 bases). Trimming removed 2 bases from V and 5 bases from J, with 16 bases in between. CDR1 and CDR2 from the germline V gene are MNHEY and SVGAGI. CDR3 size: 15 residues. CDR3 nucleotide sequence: TGTGCCAGCAGTTACGGGGCCAGGGTTGGGCACGAGCAGTACTTC. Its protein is CASSYGARVGHEQYF.

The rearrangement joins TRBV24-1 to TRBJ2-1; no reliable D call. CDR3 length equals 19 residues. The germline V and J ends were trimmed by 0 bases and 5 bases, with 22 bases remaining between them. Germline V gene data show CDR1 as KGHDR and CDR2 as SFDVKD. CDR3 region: CATSDLQIEELNRDNEQFF. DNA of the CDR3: TGTGCCACCAGTGATTTGCAAATCGAGGAGCTTAATCGGGACAATGAGCAGTTCTTC.

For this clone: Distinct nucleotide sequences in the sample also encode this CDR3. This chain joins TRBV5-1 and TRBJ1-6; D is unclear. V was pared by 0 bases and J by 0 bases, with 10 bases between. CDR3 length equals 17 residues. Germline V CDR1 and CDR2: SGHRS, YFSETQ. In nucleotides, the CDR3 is TGCGCCAGCAGCTTGGGCTCGGGGAGCTCCTATAATTCACCCCTCCACTTT. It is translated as CASSLGSGSSYNSPLHF.

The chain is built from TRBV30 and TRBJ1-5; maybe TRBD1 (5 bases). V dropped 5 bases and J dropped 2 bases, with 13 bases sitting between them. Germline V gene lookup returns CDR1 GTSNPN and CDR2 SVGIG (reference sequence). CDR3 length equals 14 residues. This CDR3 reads CAWCPGLGNQPQHF. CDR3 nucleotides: TGTGCCTGGTGTCCAGGGCTGGGCAATCAGCCCCAGCATTTT.

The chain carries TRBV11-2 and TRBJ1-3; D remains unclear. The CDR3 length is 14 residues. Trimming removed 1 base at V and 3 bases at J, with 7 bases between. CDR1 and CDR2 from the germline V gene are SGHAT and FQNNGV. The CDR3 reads CASSLGHVGNTIYF. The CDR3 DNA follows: TGTGCCAGCAGCTTAGGACACGTTGGAAACACCATATATTTT.

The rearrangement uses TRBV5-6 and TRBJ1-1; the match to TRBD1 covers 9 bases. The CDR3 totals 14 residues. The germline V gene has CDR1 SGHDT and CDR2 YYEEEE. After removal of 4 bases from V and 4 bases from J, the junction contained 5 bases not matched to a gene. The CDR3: CASSTDRGSTEAFF. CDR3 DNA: TGTGCCAGCAGCACCGACAGGGGGAGCACTGAAGCTTTCTTT.

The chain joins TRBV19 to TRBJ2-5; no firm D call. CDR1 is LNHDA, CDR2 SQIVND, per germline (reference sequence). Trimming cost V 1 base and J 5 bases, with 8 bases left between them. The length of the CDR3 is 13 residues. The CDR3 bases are TGTGCCAGTAGTATAGTCGTTCGGGAGACCCAGTACTTC. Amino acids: CASSIVVRETQYF.

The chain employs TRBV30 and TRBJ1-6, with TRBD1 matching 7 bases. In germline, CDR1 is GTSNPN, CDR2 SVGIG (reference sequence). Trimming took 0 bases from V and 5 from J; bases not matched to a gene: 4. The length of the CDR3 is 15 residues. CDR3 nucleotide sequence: TGTGCCTGGAGTGTAACAGGGGTGAATAATTCACCCCTCCACTTT. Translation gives CAWSVTGVNNSPLHF.

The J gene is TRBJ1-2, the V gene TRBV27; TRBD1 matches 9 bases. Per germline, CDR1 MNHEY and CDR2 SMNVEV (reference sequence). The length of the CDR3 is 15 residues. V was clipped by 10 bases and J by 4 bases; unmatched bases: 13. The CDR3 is CAIGARTGDIYGYTF. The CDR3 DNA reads TGTGCCATCGGGGCCCGGACAGGGGATATCTATGGCTACACCTTC.

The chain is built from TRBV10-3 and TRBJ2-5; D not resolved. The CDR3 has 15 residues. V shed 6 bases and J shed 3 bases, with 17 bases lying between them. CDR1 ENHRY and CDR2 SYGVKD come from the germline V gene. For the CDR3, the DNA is TGTGCCATCAGCTCTGCCGTCGGTTCGGAAGAGACCCAGTACTTC. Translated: CAISSAVGSEETQYF.

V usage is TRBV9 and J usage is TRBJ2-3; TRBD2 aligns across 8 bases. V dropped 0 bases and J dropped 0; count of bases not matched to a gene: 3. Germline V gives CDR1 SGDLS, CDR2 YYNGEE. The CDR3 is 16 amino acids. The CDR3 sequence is CASSVGIAGSTDTQYF. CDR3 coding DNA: TGTGCCAGCAGCGTAGGAATAGCGGGAAGCACAGATACGCAGTATTTT.

The CDR3 spells CASSSDRGAYGYTF. Written as DNA, the CDR3 is TGTGCCAGCAGTTCCGACAGGGGAGCCTATGGCTACACCTTC. The chain has TRBV27 and TRBJ1-2, with 8 bases lining up with TRBD1. Germline CDR1 and CDR2: MNHEY and SMNVEV (reference sequence). J lost 4 bases, V lost 4 bases, and 5 bases had no gene match. The CDR3 is 14 amino acids.